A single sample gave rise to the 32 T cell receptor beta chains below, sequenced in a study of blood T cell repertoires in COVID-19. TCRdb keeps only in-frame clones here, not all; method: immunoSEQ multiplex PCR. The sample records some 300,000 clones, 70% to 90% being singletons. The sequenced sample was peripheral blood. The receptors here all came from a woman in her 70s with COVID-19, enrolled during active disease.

This CDR3 reads CASSEGRGTEAFF. The CDR3 coding sequence is TGTGCCAGCAGTGAAGGGAGGGGCACTGAAGCTTTCTTT. This chain uses TRBV6-1 with TRBJ1-1, with D tentatively TRBD1 (5 bases). The germline V gene has CDR1 MNHNS and CDR2 SASEGT. The CDR3 is made up of 13 amino acids. Trimming took 1 base from V and 4 from J, leaving 7 bases between them.

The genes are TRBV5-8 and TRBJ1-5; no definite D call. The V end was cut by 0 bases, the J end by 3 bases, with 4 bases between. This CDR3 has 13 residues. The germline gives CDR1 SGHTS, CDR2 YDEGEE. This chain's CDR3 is CASSLAVNQPQHF. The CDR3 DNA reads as TGTGCCAGCAGCTTGGCCGTCAATCAGCCCCAGCATTTT. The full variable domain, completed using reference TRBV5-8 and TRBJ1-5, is EAGVTQSPTHLIKTRGQQATLRCSPISGHTSVYWYQQALGLGLQFLLWYDEGEERNRGNFPPRFSGRQFPNYSSELNVNALELEDSALYLCASSLAVNQPQHFGDGTRLSIL.

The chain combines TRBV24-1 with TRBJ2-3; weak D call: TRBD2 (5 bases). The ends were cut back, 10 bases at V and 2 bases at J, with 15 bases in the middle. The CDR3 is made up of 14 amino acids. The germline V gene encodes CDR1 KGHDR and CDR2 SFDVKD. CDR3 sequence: CATGPRDSTDTQYF. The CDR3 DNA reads TGTGCCACGGGCCCCCGGGATTCCACAGATACGCAGTATTTT.

The CDR3 region has the DNA TGTGCCAGCAGTTCCCGGGACAGGGAAGCTTTCTTT. Protein sequence: CASSSRDREAFF. This chain connects TRBV28 to TRBJ1-1; 8 positions match TRBD1. This CDR3 region has 12 residues. CDR1 is MDHEN, CDR2 SYDVKM, per germline. The trim removed 4 bases at V and 8 bases at J, leaving 3 bases unmatched.

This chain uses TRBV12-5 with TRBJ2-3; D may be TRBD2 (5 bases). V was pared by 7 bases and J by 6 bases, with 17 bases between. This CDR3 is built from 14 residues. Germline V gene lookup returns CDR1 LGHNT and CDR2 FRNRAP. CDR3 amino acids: CASAGDLQGDTQYF. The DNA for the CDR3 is TGTGCTAGTGCCGGGGATCTCCAAGGGGATACGCAGTATTTT. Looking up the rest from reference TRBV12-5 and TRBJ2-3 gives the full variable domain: DARVTQTPRHKVTEMGQEVTMRCQPILGHNTVFWYRQTMMQGLELLAYFRNRAPLDDSGMPKDRFSAEMPDATLATLKIQPSEPRDSAVYFCASAGDLQGDTQYFGPGTRLTVL.

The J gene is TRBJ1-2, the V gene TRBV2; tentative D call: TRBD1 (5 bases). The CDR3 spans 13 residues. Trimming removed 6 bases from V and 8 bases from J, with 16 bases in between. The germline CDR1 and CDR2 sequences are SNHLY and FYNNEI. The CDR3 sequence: CASSAGGVGGYTF. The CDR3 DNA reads TGTGCCAGCAGCGCGGGAGGGGTGGGCGGCTACACCTTC.

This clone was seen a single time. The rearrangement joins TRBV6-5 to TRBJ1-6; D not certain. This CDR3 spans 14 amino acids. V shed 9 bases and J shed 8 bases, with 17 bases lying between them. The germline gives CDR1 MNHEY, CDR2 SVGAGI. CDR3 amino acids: CASRTGQFDSPLHF. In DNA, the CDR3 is TGTGCCAGTCGGACTGGCCAATTTGATTCACCCCTCCACTTT.

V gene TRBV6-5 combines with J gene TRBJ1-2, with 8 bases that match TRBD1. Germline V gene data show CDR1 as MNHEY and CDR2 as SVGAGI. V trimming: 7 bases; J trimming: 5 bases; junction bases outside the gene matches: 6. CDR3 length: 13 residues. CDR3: CASILQGGYGYTF. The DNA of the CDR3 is TGTGCCAGCATCCTACAGGGGGGTTATGGCTACACCTTC.

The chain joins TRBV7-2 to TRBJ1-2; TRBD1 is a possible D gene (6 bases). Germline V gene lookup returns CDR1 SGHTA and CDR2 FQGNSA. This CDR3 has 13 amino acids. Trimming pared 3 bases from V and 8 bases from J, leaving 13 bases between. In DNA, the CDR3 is TGTGCCAGCAGCTTGGCAGGTACAGGGGGCTACACCTTC. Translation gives CASSLAGTGGYTF. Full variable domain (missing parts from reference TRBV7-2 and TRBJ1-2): GAGVSQSPSNKVTEKGKDVELRCDPISGHTALYWYRQSLGQGLEFLIYFQGNSAPDKSGLPSDRFSAERTGGSVSTLTIQRTQQEDSAVYLCASSLAGTGGYTFGSGTRLTVV.

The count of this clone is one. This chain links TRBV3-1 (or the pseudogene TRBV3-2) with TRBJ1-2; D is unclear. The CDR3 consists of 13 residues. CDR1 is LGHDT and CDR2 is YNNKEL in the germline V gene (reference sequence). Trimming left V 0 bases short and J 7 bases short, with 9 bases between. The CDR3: CASSQEGQVGYTF. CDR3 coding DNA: TGTGCCAGCAGCCAAGAGGGTCAGGTTGGCTACACCTTC.

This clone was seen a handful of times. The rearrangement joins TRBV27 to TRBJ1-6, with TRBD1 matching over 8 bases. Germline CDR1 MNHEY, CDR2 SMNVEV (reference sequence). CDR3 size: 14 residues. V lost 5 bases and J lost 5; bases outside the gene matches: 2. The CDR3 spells CASSVQGDNSPLHF. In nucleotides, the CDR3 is TGTGCCAGCAGTGTACAGGGGGATAATTCACCCCTCCACTTT.

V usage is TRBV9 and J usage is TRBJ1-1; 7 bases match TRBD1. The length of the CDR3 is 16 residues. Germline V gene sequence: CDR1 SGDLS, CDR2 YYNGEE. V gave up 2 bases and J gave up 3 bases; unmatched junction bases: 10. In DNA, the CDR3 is TGTGCCAGCAGCGTCGGAGGGGGCAGGTGGGACACTGAAGCTTTCTTT. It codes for CASSVGGGRWDTEAFF.

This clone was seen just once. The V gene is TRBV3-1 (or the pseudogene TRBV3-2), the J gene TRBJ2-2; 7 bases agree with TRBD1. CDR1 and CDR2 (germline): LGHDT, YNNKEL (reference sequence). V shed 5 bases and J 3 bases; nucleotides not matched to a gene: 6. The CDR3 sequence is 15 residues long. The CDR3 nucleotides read TGTGCCAGCAGCACCTGGACAGGAGACACCGGGGAGCTGTTTTTT. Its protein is CASSTWTGDTGELFF.

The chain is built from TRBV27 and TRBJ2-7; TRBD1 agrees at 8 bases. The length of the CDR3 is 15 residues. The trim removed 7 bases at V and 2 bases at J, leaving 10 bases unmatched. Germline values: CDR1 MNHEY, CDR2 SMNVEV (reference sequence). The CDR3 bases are TGTGCCAGCACTCCGTTGACAGGGGCGCCCTACGAGCAGTACTTC. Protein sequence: CASTPLTGAPYEQYF.

The CDR3 region is CSVERGGSDTQYF. CDR3 bases: TGCAGCGTTGAGCGGGGGGGCTCAGATACGCAGTATTTT. J is TRBJ2-3 and V is TRBV29-1; TRBD2 matches at 9 bases. V trimming: 3 bases; J trimming: 4 bases; junction bases outside the gene matches: 2. The CDR3 runs to 13 residues. Germline CDR1 and CDR2: SQVTM and ANQGSEA.

The CDR3 here is CASSTRDRVVVAFF. CDR3 sequence (DNA): TGTGCCAGCAGCACCAGGGACAGGGTGGTTGTAGCTTTCTTT. The rearrangement links TRBV7-8 to TRBJ1-1; 9 bases map to TRBD1. This CDR3 has 14 residues. The V and J ends lost 5 bases and 10 bases, in that order; junction bases with no gene match: 11. The germline V gene has CDR1 SGHVS and CDR2 FQNEAQ.

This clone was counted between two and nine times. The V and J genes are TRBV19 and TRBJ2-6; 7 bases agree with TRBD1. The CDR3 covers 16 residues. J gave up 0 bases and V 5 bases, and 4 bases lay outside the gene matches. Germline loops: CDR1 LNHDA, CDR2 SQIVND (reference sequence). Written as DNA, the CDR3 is TGTGCCAGTAGTGACAGGGTGGGCTCTGGGGCCAACGTCCTGACTTTC. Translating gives CASSDRVGSGANVLTF.

The CDR3, as DNA: TGTGCCAGCTCATCGGGTGTTAACTATGGCTACACCTTC. This translates into CASSSGVNYGYTF. The rearrangement links TRBV18 to TRBJ1-2; D unclear. V gave up 5 bases and J gave up 1 base, with 8 bases separating them. Germline CDR1 is KGHSH and CDR2 is LQKENI. This CDR3 has 13 residues.

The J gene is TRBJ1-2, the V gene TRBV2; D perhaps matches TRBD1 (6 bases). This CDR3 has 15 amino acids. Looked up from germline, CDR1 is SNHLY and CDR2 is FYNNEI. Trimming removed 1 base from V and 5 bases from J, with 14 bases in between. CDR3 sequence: CASSEVGRGSYGYTF. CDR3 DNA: TGTGCCAGCAGTGAAGTCGGCAGGGGCTCTTATGGCTACACCTTC.

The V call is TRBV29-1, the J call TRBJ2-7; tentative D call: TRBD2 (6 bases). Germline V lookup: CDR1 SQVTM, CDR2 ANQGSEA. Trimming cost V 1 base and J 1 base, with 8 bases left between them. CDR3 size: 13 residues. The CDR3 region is CSVEAGSSYEQYF. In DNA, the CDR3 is TGCAGCGTTGAAGCCGGGAGTTCCTACGAGCAGTACTTC.

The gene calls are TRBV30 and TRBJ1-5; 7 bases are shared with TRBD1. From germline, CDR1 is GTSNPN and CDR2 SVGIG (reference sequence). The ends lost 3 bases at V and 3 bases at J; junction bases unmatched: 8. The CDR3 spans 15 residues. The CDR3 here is CAWRERGTANQPQHF. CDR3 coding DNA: TGTGCCTGGAGGGAACGTGGGACAGCCAATCAGCCCCAGCATTTT.

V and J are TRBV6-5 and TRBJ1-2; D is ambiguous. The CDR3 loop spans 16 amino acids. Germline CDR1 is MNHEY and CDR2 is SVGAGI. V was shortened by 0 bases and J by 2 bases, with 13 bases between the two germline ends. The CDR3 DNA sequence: TGTGCCAGCAGTTACTCGACGGGAACGACGAACTATGGCTACACCTTC. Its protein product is CASSYSTGTTNYGYTF.

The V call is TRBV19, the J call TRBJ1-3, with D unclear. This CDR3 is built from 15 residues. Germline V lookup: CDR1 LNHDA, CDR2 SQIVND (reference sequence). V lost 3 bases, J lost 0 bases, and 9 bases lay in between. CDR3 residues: CASSIYGLSGNTIYF. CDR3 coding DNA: TGTGCCAGTAGTATTTACGGTCTCTCTGGAAACACCATATATTTT.

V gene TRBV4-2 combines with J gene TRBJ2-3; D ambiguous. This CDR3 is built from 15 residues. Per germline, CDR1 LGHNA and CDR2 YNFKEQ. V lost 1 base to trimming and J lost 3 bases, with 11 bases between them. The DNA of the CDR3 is TGTGCCAGCAGCCAAGTTGGCTCCGCAACAGATACGCAGTATTTT. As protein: CASSQVGSATDTQYF.

The CDR3 loop is CASSTPGGENTEAFF. CDR3 bases: TGTGCCAGCAGCACCCCCGGGGGAGAGAACACTGAAGCTTTCTTT. V and J are TRBV5-4 and TRBJ1-1; possible D gene TRBD1, 5 bases. Germline V CDR1 and CDR2: SGHNT, YYREEE (reference sequence). The CDR3 is 15 amino acids. Deletions cut 4 bases from V and 1 base from J, with 14 bases between.

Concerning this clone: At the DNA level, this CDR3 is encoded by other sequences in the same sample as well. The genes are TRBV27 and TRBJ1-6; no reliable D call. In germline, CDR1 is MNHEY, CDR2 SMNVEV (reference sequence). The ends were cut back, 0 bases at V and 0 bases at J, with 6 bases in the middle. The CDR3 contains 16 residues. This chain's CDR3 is CASSLSGSSYNSPLHF. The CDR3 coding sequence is TGTGCCAGCAGTTTATCCGGGAGCTCCTATAATTCACCCCTCCACTTT.

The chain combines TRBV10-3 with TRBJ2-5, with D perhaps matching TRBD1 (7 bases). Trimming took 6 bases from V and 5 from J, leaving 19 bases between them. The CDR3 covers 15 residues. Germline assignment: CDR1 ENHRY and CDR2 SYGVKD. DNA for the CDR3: TGTGCCATCAGCGCAGGGGGGCGTGGAGGCGAGACCCAGTACTTC. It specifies CAISAGGRGGETQYF.

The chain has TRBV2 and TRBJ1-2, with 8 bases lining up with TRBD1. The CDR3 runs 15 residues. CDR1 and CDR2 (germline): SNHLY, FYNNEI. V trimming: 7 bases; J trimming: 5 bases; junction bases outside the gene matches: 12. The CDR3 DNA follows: TGTGCCAGCACTCAAAGGGCAGGGGGCGGATATGGCTACACCTTC. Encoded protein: CASTQRAGGGYGYTF. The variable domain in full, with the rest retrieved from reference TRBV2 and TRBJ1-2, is EPEVTQTPSHQVTQMGQEVILRCVPISNHLYFYWYRQILGQKVEFLVSFYNNEISEKSEIFDDQFSVERPDGSNFTLKIRSTKLEDSAMYFCASTQRAGGGYGYTFGSGTRLTVV.

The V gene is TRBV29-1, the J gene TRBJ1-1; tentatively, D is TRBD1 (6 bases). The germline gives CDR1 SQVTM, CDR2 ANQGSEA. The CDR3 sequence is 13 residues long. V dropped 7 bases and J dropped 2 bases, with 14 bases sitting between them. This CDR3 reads CSALQGANTEAFF. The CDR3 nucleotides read TGCAGCGCCCTACAGGGAGCCAACACTGAAGCTTTCTTT.

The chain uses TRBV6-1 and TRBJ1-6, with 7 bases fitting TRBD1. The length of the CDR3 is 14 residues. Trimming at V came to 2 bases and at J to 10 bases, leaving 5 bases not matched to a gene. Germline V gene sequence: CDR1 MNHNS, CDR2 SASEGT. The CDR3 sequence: CASSENRGDSPLHF. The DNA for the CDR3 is TGTGCCAGCAGTGAAAACAGGGGCGACTCACCCCTCCACTTT.

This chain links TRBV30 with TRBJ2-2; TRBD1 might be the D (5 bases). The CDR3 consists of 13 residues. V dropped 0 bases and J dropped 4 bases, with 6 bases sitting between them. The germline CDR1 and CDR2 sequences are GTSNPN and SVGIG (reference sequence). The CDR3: CAWSVRGTGELFF. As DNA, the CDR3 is TGTGCCTGGAGTGTAAGGGGCACCGGGGAGCTGTTTTTT.

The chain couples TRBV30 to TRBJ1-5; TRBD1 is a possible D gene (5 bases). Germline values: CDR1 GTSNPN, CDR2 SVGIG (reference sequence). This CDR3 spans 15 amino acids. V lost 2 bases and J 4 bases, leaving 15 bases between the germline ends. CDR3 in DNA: TGTGCCTGGAGTAGCGCAGGGCGAACTAATCAGCCCCAGCATTTT. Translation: CAWSSAGRTNQPQHF. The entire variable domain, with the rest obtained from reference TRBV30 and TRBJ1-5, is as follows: SQTIHQWPATLVQPVGSPLSLECTVEGTSNPNLYWYRQAAGRGLQLLFYSVGIGQISSEVPQNLSASRPQDRQFILSSKKLLLSDSGFYLCAWSSAGRTNQPQHFGDGTRLSIL.